This T cell receptor (beta chain) was identified in a study of lymphopenia after photon versus proton radiotherapy. The CDR3 consists of 12 residues. The V end was cut by 4 bases, the J end by 8 bases, with 9 bases between. CDR1 is MNHEY and CDR2 is SVGAGI in the germline V gene. Only in-frame clones appear in the TCRdb table, and some are missing; sequencing was by immunoSEQ multiplex PCR. The table lists 15,000 to 20,000 clones, approximately 86% of them singletons, with about 9.1% in the top ten. Here the sequenced sample was peripheral blood, taken from a patient treated with proton-based radiotherapy. This TCR was sampled from a man aged 65-85 years with pancreatic cancer. The chain links TRBV6-5 to TRBJ2-1, with D tentatively TRBD2 (5 bases). The CDR3 loop reads CASSSLAYEQFF. In DNA form, the CDR3 reads TGTGCCAGCAGTTCCCTAGCATATGAGCAGTTCTTC.